This T cell receptor (beta chain) derives from a study of cytomegalovirus exposure and HLA in healthy donors. Per germline, CDR1 WNHNN and CDR2 SYGVQD (reference sequence). The V segment lost 2 bases and the J segment 6 bases; nucleotides outside the gene matches: 12. This CDR3 spans 20 amino acids. The PCR used 60 Vbeta and 13 Jbeta primers. The repertoire was sequenced with immunoSEQ multiplex PCR; TCRdb's copy has only in-frame clones and lacks some. The sample includes under 200,000 clones, 65% to 85% of them seen just once. The chain combines TRBV10-1 with TRBJ2-2; TRBD2 aligns across 16 bases. Sequenced sample: PBMCs. The sequence derives from a man in his sixties in good health and CMV-seronegative. The CDR3 DNA reads as TGCGCCAGCAGTGAGGAATGGGGACTAGCGGGAGGGAACTGTGCCGGGGAGCTGTTTTTT. Protein product: CASSEEWGLAGGNCAGELFF.